Presented here are 10 T cell receptor beta chains from one specimen sequenced in a study of cytomegalovirus exposure and HLA in healthy donors. The primer mix had 60 Vbeta and 13 Jbeta primers. Assay used: immunoSEQ multiplex PCR; TCRdb lists only in-frame clones, some missing. Of 150,000 to 180,000 clones listed, around 80% are singletons. Sequenced input: PBMCs. These receptors were taken from a young man in good health and CMV-seronegative.

The chain has TRBV28 and TRBJ1-4; 10 bases fit TRBD1. The junction had 6 bases not matched to a gene; V was cut back by 6 bases and J by 8 bases. Looked up from germline, CDR1 is MDHEN and CDR2 is SYDVKM. The CDR3 has 14 amino acids. The CDR3 loop is CASRRTGGKEKLFF. The CDR3, as DNA: TGTGCCAGCAGGAGGACAGGGGGAAAAGAAAAACTGTTTTTT.

The J gene is TRBJ2-7, the V gene TRBV27, with D possibly being TRBD2 (6 bases). Trimming pared 2 bases from V and 6 bases from J, leaving 11 bases between. CDR1 is MNHEY and CDR2 is SMNVEV in the germline V gene (reference sequence). The CDR3 is 13 residues long. The CDR3: CASSLILGGEQYF. As DNA, the CDR3 is TGTGCCAGCAGTTTAATCCTCGGGGGCGAGCAGTACTTC.

This clone was seen more than once but under ten times. J is TRBJ2-1 and V is TRBV4-3; tentatively, D is TRBD1 (5 bases). V dropped 1 base and J dropped 1 base, with 8 bases sitting between them. This CDR3 has 15 amino acids. Germline lookup yields CDR1 LGHNA and CDR2 YSLEER. The CDR3 reads CASSQGGGSYNEQFF. CDR3 DNA sequence: TGCGCCAGCAGCCAAGGGGGCGGTTCCTACAATGAGCAGTTCTTC.

The chain carries TRBV27 and TRBJ1-3; TRBD1 might be the D (6 bases). The germline V gene encodes CDR1 MNHEY and CDR2 SMNVEV (reference sequence). Deletions cut 5 bases from V and 0 bases from J, with 11 bases between. The CDR3 is 15 residues long. The CDR3 loop is CASSLTGFSGNTIYF. The DNA for the CDR3 is TGTGCCAGCAGTCTGACAGGTTTCTCTGGAAACACCATATATTTT.

The chain joins TRBV9 to TRBJ2-5, with TRBD1 matching over 11 bases. With 6 bases clipped from V and 7 bases from J, the junction kept 11 bases outside the gene matches. Germline V gene data show CDR1 as SGDLS and CDR2 as YYNGEE. This CDR3 spans 15 amino acids. CDR3 nucleotides: TGTGCCAGCACCCCCGGGACAGGGGGTCTAGGGACCCAGTACTTC. Translation gives CASTPGTGGLGTQYF.

CDR3 residues: CASRDIGQDRTSGYEQYF. Written as DNA, the CDR3 is TGTGCCAGCAGGGATATTGGACAAGACCGGACTAGCGGCTACGAGCAGTACTTC. The chain couples TRBV2 to TRBJ2-7; 10 bases fit TRBD2. The CDR3 totals 18 residues. Germline V lookup: CDR1 SNHLY, CDR2 FYNNEI. Unmatched junction bases numbered 17, after V lost 6 bases and J lost 3 bases. The entire variable domain, with the rest obtained from reference TRBV2 and TRBJ2-7, is as follows: EPEVTQTPSHQVTQMGQEVILRCVPISNHLYFYWYRQILGQKVEFLVSFYNNEISEKSEIFDDQFSVERPDGSNFTLKIRSTKLEDSAMYFCASRDIGQDRTSGYEQYFGPGTRLTVT.

The genes are TRBV5-4 and TRBJ2-7; possible D gene TRBD2, 6 bases. Deletions cut 7 bases from V and 6 bases from J, with 14 bases between. This CDR3 contains 12 residues. Germline CDR1 and CDR2: SGHNT and YYREEE (reference sequence). The CDR3 here is CASGRWGGEQYF. CDR3 DNA sequence: TGTGCCAGCGGGAGGTGGGGTGGCGAGCAGTACTTC. Full variable domain (remainder filled in from reference TRBV5-4 and TRBJ2-7): ETGVTQSPTHLIKTRGQQVTLRCSSQSGHNTVSWYQQALGQGPQFIFQYYREEENGRGNFPPRFSGLQFPNYSSELNVNALELDDSALYLCASGRWGGEQYFGPGTRLTVT.

This chain connects TRBV6-1 to TRBJ2-3; 7 positions agree with TRBD1. The CDR3 spans 13 residues. CDR1 and CDR2 from the germline V gene are MNHNS and SASEGT. Trimming cost V 6 bases and J 5 bases; bases outside gene matches: 5. Here the CDR3 reads CASSTTGEDTQYF. CDR3 nucleotides: TGTGCCAGCAGCACAACAGGGGAAGATACGCAGTATTTT.

V is TRBV19 and J is TRBJ2-7; D is uncertain. V lost 3 bases and J 2 bases, leaving 11 bases between the germline ends. The CDR3 runs to 14 residues. Per the germline V gene, CDR1 is LNHDA and CDR2 is SQIVND (reference sequence). Written as DNA, the CDR3 is TGTGCCAGTAGTATGGCGGCGCCCACCTACGAGCAGTACTTC. Protein sequence: CASSMAAPTYEQYF.

The chain employs TRBV5-4 and TRBJ2-5; 9 nucleotides agree with TRBD1. Trimming cost V 5 bases and J 1 base; bases outside gene matches: 12. Germline V gives CDR1 SGHNT, CDR2 YYREEE (reference sequence). The CDR3 sequence is 17 residues long. Here the CDR3 DNA reads TGTGCCAGCAGTCCTTCGGCCGGGACAGGGCGCCAAGAGACCCAGTACTTC. It specifies CASSPSAGTGRQETQYF.